This T cell receptor (beta chain) was recorded in a study of T cell responses to AZD1222 COVID-19 vaccine. On this clone itself: Antigen: not known.

Looked up from germline, CDR1 is LGHNA and CDR2 is YSLEER. The V end lost 5 bases, the J end lost 2 bases, and 14 bases lay between the germline ends. This CDR3 region has 15 residues. Study observations and caveats: Seropositivity was recorded at baseline in only five to seven AZD1222 recipients. Nearly half of unique spike-specific TCRs reportedly avoided B.1.351 and B.1.1.7 mutated regions. Sampling captured repertoires only after the peak T cell response. Clonal diversity was possibly underestimated; the donors were predominantly white British and more often female.

Repertoires were generated with immunoSEQ multiplex PCR, while TCRdb's copy carries only in-frame clones and drops some. Of 150,000 or so clones listed, 93% are singletons. This chain joins TRBV4-3 and TRBJ2-3, with unresolved D. This TCR came from an adult in good health. The sample here was peripheral blood, taken on day 0 of AZD1222 vaccination. CDR3 region: CASSTRQGNTDTQYF. The CDR3 nucleotides are TGCGCCAGCAGCACCAGACAAGGCAACACAGATACGCAGTATTTT.